One sample yielded the 11 T cell receptor beta chains listed below, sequenced in a study of blood T cell repertoires in COVID-19. Assay: immunoSEQ multiplex PCR; the TCRdb copy retains only in-frame clones and omits some. The sample holds under 45,000 clones, 88% seen once. The source material was peripheral blood. The receptor source for this set is a woman in her thirties or forties with acute or convalescent COVID-19.

The chain couples TRBV3-1 (or the pseudogene TRBV3-2) to TRBJ2-1; 14 bases map to TRBD2. The length of the CDR3 is 19 residues. Germline lookup yields CDR1 LGHDT and CDR2 YNNKEL (reference sequence). The J segment lost 6 bases and the V segment lost 3 bases, leaving 13 bases of the junction unmatched. CDR3 region: CASSHRLAGGDLTSNEQFF. The CDR3 DNA reads TGTGCCAGCAGCCACAGACTAGCGGGAGGGGATCTGACTTCCAATGAGCAGTTCTTC.

The chain employs TRBV5-1 and TRBJ2-5; D is perhaps TRBD1 (6 bases). Germline lookup yields CDR1 SGHRS and CDR2 YFSETQ. The CDR3 totals 14 residues. Trimming shortened V by 1 base and J by 3 bases, and 10 bases separated the two germline ends. The CDR3 bases are TGCGCCAGCAGCTTGCCAGGGGTGGAAGAGACCCAGTACTTC. This sequence encodes CASSLPGVEETQYF.

V and J are TRBV19 and TRBJ1-1; the D is unclear. Germline V gives CDR1 LNHDA, CDR2 SQIVND (reference sequence). The CDR3 consists of 13 residues. Trimming removed 1 base from V and 5 bases from J, with 8 bases in between. The CDR3 DNA reads TGTGCCAGTAGTATAGGGCCACTAACTGAAGCTTTCTTT. Translated: CASSIGPLTEAFF.

The rearrangement joins TRBV4-2 to TRBJ2-5; 8 bases map to TRBD2. There are 17 residues in the CDR3. Per germline, CDR1 LGHNA and CDR2 YNFKEQ. V shed 4 bases and J 2 bases; nucleotides not matched to a gene: 12. The CDR3 sequence: CASSPGGSGSGQETQYF. The CDR3 DNA reads TGTGCCAGCAGCCCGGGGGGGTCAGGGTCGGGACAAGAGACCCAGTACTTC.

J is TRBJ1-4 and V is TRBV4-1, with D possibly matching TRBD1 (6 bases). The CDR3 runs 18 residues. Trimming cost V 0 bases and J 0 bases, with 14 bases left between them. Germline V CDR1 and CDR2: MGHRA, YSYEKL. The CDR3 sequence: CASSQDAAGDPTNEKLFF. The CDR3 DNA follows: TGCGCCAGCAGCCAAGATGCGGCAGGGGACCCAACTAATGAAAAACTGTTTTTT.

The DNA of the CDR3 is TGTGCCTGGAGTGTACCGTCCGGGAACACTGAAGCTTTCTTT. Translating it yields CAWSVPSGNTEAFF. The rearrangement links TRBV30 to TRBJ1-1; D unclear. Germline values: CDR1 GTSNPN, CDR2 SVGIG (reference sequence). The CDR3 sequence is 14 residues long. The V gene lost 0 bases and the J gene lost 1 base, with 9 bases spanning the gap.

This CDR3 is CASSQAGRGYNSPLHF. The CDR3 DNA reads TGTGCCAGCAGCCAAGCTGGCAGGGGATATAATTCACCCCTCCACTTT. The chain recombines TRBV14 with TRBJ1-6; D perhaps matches TRBD1 (6 bases). The CDR3 covers 16 residues. The V gene's germline CDR1 is SGHDN and CDR2 FVKESK. Deletions cut 1 base from V and 4 bases from J, with 11 bases between.

This clone was observed a few times. The chain uses TRBV7-2 and TRBJ1-3; D uncertain. The CDR3 is 15 residues long. Germline CDR1 SGHTA, CDR2 FQGNSA. The V gene lost 0 bases and the J gene lost 3 bases, with 9 bases spanning the gap. CDR3 sequence (DNA): TGTGCCAGCAGCTTAGCGCAGATGCTTGGAAACACCATATATTTT. Protein sequence: CASSLAQMLGNTIYF.

The chain joins TRBV19 to TRBJ1-5; D unclear. CDR3 length: 15 residues. The V gene's germline CDR1 is LNHDA and CDR2 SQIVND (reference sequence). V was pared by 6 bases and J by 0 bases, with 12 bases between. The CDR3 sequence is CASSTRHSSNQPQHF. As DNA, the CDR3 is TGTGCCAGTAGCACGAGGCACTCTAGCAATCAGCCCCAGCATTTT. The full variable domain, completed using reference TRBV19 and TRBJ1-5, is DGGITQSPKYLFRKEGQNVTLSCEQNLNHDAMYWYRQDPGQGLRLIYYSQIVNDFQKGDIAEGYSVSREKKESFPLTVTSAQKNPTAFYLCASSTRHSSNQPQHFGDGTRLSIL.

Here the CDR3 reads CASSSGLAGVNYEQYF. Here the CDR3 DNA reads TGTGCCAGCAGCTCGGGACTAGCGGGAGTTAACTACGAGCAGTACTTC. This chain uses TRBV7-9 with TRBJ2-7, with 14 bases lining up with TRBD2. The germline V gene encodes CDR1 SEHNR and CDR2 FQNEAQ (reference sequence). The CDR3 loop spans 16 amino acids. The V and J ends lost 4 bases and 3 bases, in that order; junction bases with no gene match: 5.

The J gene is TRBJ2-1, the V gene TRBV4-1; a possible D gene is TRBD1 (6 bases). CDR1 is MGHRA, CDR2 YSYEKL, per germline. CDR3 length equals 12 residues. Deletions cut 1 base from V and 15 bases from J, with 13 bases between. The chain's CDR3 is CASSQGSQGPFF. The CDR3, as DNA: TGCGCCAGCAGCCAAGGGTCACAGGGTCCGTTCTTC.